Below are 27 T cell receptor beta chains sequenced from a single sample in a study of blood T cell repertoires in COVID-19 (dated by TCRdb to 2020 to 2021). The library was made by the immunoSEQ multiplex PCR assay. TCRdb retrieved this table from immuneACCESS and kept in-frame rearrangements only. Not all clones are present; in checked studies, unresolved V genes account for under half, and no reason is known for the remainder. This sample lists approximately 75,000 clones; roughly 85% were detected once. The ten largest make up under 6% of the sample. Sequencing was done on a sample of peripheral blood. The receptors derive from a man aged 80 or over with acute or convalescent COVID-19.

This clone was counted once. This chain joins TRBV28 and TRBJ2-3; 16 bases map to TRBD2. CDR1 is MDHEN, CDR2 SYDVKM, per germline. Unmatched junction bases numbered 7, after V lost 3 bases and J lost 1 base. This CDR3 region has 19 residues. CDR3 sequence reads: CASSLETGLAGGRTDTQYF. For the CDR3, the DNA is TGTGCCAGCAGTTTGGAAACGGGACTAGCGGGAGGGCGCACAGATACGCAGTATTTT.

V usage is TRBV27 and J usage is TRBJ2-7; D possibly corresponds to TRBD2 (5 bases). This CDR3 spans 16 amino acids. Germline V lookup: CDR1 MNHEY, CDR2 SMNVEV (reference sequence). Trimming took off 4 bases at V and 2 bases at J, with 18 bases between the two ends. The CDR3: CASSSPSRAATYEQYF. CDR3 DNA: TGTGCCAGCAGTTCCCCATCCAGAGCGGCGACCTACGAGCAGTACTTC.

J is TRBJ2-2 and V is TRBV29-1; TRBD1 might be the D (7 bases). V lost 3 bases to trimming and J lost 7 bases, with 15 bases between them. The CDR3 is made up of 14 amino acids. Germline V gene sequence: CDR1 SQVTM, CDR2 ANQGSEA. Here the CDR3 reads CSVEEGAFGGELFF. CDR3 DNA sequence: TGCAGCGTTGAGGAGGGGGCTTTTGGCGGGGAGCTGTTTTTT.

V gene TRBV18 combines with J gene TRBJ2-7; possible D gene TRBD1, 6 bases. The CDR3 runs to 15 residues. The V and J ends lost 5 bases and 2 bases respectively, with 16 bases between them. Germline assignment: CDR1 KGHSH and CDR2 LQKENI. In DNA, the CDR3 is TGTGCCAGCTCAACACTACAAGGGGGTCCCTACGAGCAGTACTTC. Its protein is CASSTLQGGPYEQYF. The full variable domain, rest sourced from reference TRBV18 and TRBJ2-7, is NAGVMQNPRHLVRRRGQEARLRCSPMKGHSHVYWYRQLPEEGLKFMVYLQKENIIDESGMPKERFSAEFPKEGPSILRIQQVVRGDSAAYFCASSTLQGGPYEQYFGPGTRLTVT.

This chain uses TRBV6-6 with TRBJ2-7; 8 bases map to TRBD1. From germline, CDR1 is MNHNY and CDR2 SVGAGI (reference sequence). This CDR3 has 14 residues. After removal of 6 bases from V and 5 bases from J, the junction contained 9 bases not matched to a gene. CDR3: CASRDQGARDEQYF. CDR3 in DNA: TGTGCCAGCAGGGATCAGGGGGCTCGGGACGAGCAGTACTTC.

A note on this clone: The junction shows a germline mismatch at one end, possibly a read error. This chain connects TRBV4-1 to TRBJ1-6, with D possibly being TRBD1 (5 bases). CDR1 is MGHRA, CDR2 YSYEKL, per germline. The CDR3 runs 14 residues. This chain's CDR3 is CASSQVLTVKALRF. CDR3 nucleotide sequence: TGCGCCAGCAGCCAAGTTCTGACAGTCAAGGCCCTCCGCTTT.

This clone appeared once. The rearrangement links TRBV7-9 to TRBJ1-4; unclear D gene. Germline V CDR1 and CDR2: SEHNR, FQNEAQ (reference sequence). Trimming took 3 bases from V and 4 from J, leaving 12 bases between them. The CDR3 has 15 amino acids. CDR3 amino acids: CASSFMGNHNEKLFF. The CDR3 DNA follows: TGTGCCAGCAGCTTCATGGGCAATCATAATGAAAAACTGTTTTTT.

DNA of the CDR3: TGTGCCAGCAGTGAATGGACTAGTGACGAGCAGTACTTC. The encoded protein is CASSEWTSDEQYF. The chain recombines TRBV25-1 with TRBJ2-7; 7 bases match TRBD2. J gave up 5 bases and V 1 base, and 2 bases lay outside the gene matches. This CDR3 contains 13 residues. CDR1 and CDR2 from the germline V gene are MGHDK and SYGVNS.

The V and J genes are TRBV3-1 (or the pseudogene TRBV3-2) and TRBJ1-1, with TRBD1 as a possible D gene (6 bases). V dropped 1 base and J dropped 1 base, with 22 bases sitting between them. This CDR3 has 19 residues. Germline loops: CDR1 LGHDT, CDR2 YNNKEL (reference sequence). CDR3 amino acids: CASSQGGLAIAGANTEAFF. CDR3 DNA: TGTGCCAGCAGCCAAGGGGGCTTAGCGATAGCGGGGGCGAACACTGAAGCTTTCTTT.

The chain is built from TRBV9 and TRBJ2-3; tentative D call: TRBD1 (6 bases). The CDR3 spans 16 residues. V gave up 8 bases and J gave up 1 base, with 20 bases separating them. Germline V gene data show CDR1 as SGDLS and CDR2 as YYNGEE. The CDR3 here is CARTGRSPLCTDTQYF. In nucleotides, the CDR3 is TGTGCCAGAACAGGGCGATCACCACTTTGCACAGATACGCAGTATTTT.

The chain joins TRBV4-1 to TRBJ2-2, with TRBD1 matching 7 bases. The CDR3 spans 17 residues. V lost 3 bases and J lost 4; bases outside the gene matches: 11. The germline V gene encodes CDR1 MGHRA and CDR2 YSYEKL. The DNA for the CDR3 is TGCGCCAGCAGCCAGAAGGGGGCAGGGCTCGGCACCGGGGAGCTGTTTTTT. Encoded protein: CASSQKGAGLGTGELFF.

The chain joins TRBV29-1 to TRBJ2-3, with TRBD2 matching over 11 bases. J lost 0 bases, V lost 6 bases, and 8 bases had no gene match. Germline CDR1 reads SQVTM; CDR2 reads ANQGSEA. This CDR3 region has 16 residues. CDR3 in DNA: TGCAGCGTCACACAAGGACTAGCGGGTAGCACAGATACGCAGTATTTT. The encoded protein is CSVTQGLAGSTDTQYF.

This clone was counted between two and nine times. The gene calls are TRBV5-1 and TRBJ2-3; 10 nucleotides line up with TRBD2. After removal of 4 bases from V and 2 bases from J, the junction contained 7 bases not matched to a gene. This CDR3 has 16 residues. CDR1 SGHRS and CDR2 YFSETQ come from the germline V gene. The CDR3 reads CASSAGLADFTDTQYF. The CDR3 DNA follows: TGCGCCAGCAGCGCCGGACTAGCGGATTTCACAGATACGCAGTATTTT.

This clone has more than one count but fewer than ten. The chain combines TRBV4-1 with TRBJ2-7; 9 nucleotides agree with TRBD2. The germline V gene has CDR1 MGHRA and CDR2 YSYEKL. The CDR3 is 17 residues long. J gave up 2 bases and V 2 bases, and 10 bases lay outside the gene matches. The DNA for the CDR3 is TGCGCCAGCAGCCAATTTTTTACGGGACTAGCCCCCTACGAGCAGTACTTC. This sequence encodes CASSQFFTGLAPYEQYF.

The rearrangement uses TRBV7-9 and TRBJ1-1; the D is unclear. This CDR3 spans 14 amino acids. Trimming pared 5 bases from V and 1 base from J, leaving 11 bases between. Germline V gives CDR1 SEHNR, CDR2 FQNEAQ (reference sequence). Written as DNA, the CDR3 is TGTGCCAGCAGCCAGGCGGGAGGGAACACTGAAGCTTTCTTT. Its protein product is CASSQAGGNTEAFF.

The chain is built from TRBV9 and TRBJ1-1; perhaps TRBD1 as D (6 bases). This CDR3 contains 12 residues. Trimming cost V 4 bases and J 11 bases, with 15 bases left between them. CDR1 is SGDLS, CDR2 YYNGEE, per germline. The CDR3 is CASSLIRGTAFF. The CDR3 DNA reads TGTGCCAGCAGCTTGATCAGGGGAACGGCTTTCTTT.

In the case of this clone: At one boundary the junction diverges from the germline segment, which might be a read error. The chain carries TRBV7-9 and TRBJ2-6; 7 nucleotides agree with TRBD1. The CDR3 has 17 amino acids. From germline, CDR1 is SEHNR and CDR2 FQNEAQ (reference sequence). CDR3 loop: CASNLAGTDAGANVLTF. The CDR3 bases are TGTGCCAGCAACTTAGCCGGGACAGATGCTGGGGCCAACGTCCTGACTTTC.

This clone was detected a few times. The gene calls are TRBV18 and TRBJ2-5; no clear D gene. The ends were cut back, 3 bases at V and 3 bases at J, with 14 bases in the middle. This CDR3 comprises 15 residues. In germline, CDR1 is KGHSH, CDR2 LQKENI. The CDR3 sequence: CASSPGRPPEETQYF. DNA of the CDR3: TGTGCCAGCTCACCTGGGCGACCCCCCGAAGAGACCCAGTACTTC.

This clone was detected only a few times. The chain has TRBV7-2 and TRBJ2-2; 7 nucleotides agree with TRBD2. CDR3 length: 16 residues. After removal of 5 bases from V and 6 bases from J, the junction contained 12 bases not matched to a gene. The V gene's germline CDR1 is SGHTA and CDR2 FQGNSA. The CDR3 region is CASSPPGLRKPGELFF. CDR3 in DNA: TGTGCCAGCAGCCCCCCGGGACTAAGGAAGCCCGGGGAGCTGTTTTTT.

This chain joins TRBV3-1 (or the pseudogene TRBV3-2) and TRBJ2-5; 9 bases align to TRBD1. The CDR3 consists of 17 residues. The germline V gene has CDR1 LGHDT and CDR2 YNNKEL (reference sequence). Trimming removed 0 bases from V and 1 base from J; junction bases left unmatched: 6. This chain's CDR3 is CASSQEGTGNSQETQYF. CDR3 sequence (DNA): TGTGCCAGCAGCCAAGAGGGGACAGGGAATTCCCAAGAGACCCAGTACTTC.

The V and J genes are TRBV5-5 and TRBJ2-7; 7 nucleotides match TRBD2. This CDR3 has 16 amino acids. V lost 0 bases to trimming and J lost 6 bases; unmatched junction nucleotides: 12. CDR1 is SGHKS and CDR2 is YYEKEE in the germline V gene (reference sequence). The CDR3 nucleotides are TGTGCCAGCAGCTTGGGGGCTAGCGGCAATGCCCGCGAGCAGTACTTC. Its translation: CASSLGASGNAREQYF.

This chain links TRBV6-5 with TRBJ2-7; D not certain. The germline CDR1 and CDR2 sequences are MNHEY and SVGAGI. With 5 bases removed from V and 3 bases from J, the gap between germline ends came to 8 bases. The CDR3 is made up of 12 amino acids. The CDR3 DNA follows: TGTGCCAGCAGTACAACAGACTACGAGCAGTACTTC. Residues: CASSTTDYEQYF.

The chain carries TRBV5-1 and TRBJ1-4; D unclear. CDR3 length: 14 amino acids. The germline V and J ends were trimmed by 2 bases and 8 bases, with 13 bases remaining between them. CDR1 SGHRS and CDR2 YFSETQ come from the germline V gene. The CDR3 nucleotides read TGCGCCAGCAGCTTCGGTGGCGGGGTGGAAAAACTGTTTTTT. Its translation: CASSFGGGVEKLFF.

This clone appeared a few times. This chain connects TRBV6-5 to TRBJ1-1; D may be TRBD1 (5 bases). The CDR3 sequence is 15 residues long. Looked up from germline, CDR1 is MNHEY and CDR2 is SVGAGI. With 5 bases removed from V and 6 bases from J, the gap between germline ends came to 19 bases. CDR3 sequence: CASSTRTGEGAEAFF. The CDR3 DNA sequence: TGTGCCAGCAGTACCCGGACCGGAGAAGGGGCTGAAGCTTTCTTT.

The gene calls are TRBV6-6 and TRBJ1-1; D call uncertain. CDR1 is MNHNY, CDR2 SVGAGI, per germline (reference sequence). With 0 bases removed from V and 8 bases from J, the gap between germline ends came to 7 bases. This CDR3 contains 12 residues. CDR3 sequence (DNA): TGTGCCAGCAGTTACTCCTGGCGGGAAGCTTTCTTT. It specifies CASSYSWREAFF.

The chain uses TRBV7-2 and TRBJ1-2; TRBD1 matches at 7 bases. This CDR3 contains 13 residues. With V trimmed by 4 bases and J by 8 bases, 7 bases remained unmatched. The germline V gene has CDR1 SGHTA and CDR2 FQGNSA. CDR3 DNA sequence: TGTGCCAGCAGCTCGACAGGGTCCCGGGGCTACACCTTC. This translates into CASSSTGSRGYTF.

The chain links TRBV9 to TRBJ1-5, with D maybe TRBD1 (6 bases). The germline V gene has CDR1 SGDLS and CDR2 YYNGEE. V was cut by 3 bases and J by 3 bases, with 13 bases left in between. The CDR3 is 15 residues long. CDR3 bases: TGTGCCAGCAGCGCCGATAACAGGGTCAATCAGCCCCAGCATTTT. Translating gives CASSADNRVNQPQHF.